This TCR beta chain is drawn from a study of read filtering for tumor transcriptome and immune sequencing. This clonotype was counted at least ten times. The antigen remains undetermined. From approximately 400 ng of RNA, a library with molecular barcoded alpha/delta and beta/gamma adaptors was made. TCRdb re-analysed the reads in MiXCR, keeping a single row per CDR3 protein. Among 60,000 to 75,000 distinct CDR3 sequences, around 19% were seen once, and the ten largest hold roughly a tenth. Study conclusions and caveats: The CD138-negative fraction was mixed bone marrow immune cells, not pure T cells.

With 2 bases removed from V and 7 bases from J, the gap between germline ends came to 18 bases. This CDR3 is built from 16 residues. Germline V gives CDR1 MGHRA, CDR2 YSYEKL. The clonotype was recovered from a donor aged 40 or older with multiple myeloma. The sequenced material came from a population of CD138-negative cells sorted from bone marrow. The chain couples TRBV4-1 to TRBJ2-1; perhaps TRBD2 as D (7 bases). The CDR3 loop reads CASSQSGGGAWNEQFF. The CDR3 DNA sequence: TGCGCCAGCAGCCAAAGCGGAGGGGGGGCCTGGAATGAGCAGTTCTTC.